This T cell receptor beta chain was identified in a study of cytomegalovirus exposure and HLA in healthy donors. The PCR had 60 Vbeta and 13 Jbeta primers. Profiling relied on immunoSEQ multiplex PCR, and the TCRdb table lists in-frame clones only, not all of them. Of roughly 97,000 clones in the sample, around a tenth were seen once. The CDR3 totals 15 residues. Looked up from germline, CDR1 is MNHEY and CDR2 is SMNVEV (reference sequence). Trimming stripped 6 bases from V and 0 bases from J, with 13 bases between. The sample comprised PBMCs. This rearrangement joins TRBV27 to TRBJ2-3; the D is unclear. This TCR was sampled from a man over 45 in good health and CMV-seropositive. This CDR3 reads CASRPRRGSTDTQYF. The CDR3, as DNA: TGTGCCAGCAGACCTAGGAGAGGCAGCACAGATACGCAGTATTTT.